The present entry profiles one TCR beta chain with its context. As yet, its antigen is unknown. The table came from immunoSEQ multiplex PCR; TCRdb's copy has only in-frame clones and leaves some out. The sample lists 60,000 to 95,000 clones; 87% were seen once. Losses at the gene ends were 5 bases for V and 2 bases for J; bases not matched to a gene: 7. Germline values: CDR1 SGHTA, CDR2 FQGNSA. The CDR3 extends over 15 amino acids. These data belong to a study of T cell responses to AZD1222 COVID-19 vaccine. Study findings and constraints: The donor group comprised mostly white British people and more females; the analysis possibly underestimated clonal diversity. Seropositive AZD1222 recipients at baseline numbered only five or six.

The gene calls are TRBV7-2 and TRBJ2-3; TRBD1 aligns across 7 bases. The source was peripheral blood, collected 28 days after the second AZD1222 dose. The source is an adult who received the AZD1222 COVID-19 vaccine. CDR3 region: CASSLETGTTDTQYF. CDR3 DNA: TGTGCCAGCAGCCTTGAGACAGGGACCACAGATACGCAGTATTTT.